The present T cell receptor (beta chain) was sequenced within a study of CD8 T cells in ankylosing spondylitis. Whole-study findings and limits: In reactive arthritis synovial fluid and blood, some motif variants had been reported before.

TCRdb recomputed calls from the 5' RACE reads with MiXCR, one row per CDR3 protein. Of about 360,000 distinct CDR3 sequences listed, 20% to 25% are singletons. The CDR3 is made up of 11 amino acids. This clonotype has just a few counts. Antigen unknown. The source material was blood, either unsorted or a sorted T cell fraction (not recorded which). The receptor was isolated from a male donor with ankylosing spondylitis or in good health (not recorded which). J is TRBJ2-3 and V is TRBV12-3 or TRBV12-4; D is uncertain. The end of the DNA fits TRBJ1-5 better, so the J call may be wrong. The CDR3 loop is CASSLTDTQHF. CDR3 coding DNA: TGTGCCAGCAGTTTAACAGATACGCAGCATTTT.